This entry features one T cell receptor beta chain sequence. Its antigen is unidentified. Sequencing used immunoSEQ multiplex PCR; TCRdb keeps in-frame clones, though not all of them. The sample contains some 84,000 clones, 89% of which appear only once. All patients relapsed after autologous stem cell transplantation, and brentuximab vedotin exposure varied. This record comes from a study of PD-1 blockade in classical Hodgkin lymphoma. Study results and caveats: Newly diagnosed patients had diversity similar to the baseline diversity of complete responders.

V was pared by 5 bases and J by 8 bases, with 10 bases of the junction left unmatched. Germline V gives CDR1 MNHNS, CDR2 SASEGT. The length of the CDR3 is 15 residues. The sequence derives from a human donor with classical Hodgkin lymphoma. The chain combines TRBV6-1 with TRBJ2-1; 9 positions agree with TRBD1. This specimen consisted of peripheral blood mononuclear cells (PBMCs), obtained at baseline. This CDR3 is CASSTQGARADEQFF. In nucleotides, the CDR3 is TGTGCCAGCAGTACACAGGGGGCCCGTGCCGATGAGCAGTTCTTC.